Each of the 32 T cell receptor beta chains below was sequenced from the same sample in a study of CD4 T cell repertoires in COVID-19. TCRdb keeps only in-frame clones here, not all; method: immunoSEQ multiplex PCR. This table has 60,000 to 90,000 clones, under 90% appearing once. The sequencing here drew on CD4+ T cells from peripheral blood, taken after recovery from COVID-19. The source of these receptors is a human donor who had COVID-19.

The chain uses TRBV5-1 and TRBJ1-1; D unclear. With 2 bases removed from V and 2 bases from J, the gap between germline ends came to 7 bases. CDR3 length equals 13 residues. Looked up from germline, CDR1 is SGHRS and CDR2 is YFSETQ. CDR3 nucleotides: TGCGCCAGCAGCTTTGGTTCTAACACTGAAGCTTTCTTT. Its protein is CASSFGSNTEAFF.

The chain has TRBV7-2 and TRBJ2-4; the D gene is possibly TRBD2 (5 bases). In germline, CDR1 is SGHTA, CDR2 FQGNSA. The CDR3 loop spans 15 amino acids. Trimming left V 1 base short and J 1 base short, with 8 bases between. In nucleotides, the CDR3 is TGTGCCAGCAGCTTAGACCTAGCCGCCAAAAACATTCAGTACTTC. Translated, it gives CASSLDLAAKNIQYF.

CDR3 sequence reads: CASSRFGSQAYEQYF. CDR3 coding DNA: TGTGCCAGTAGTCGATTCGGTAGCCAGGCGTACGAGCAGTACTTC. This sequence joins TRBV19 and TRBJ2-7; D not certain. This CDR3 contains 15 residues. V was pared by 5 bases and J by 4 bases, with 18 bases between. Germline V CDR1 and CDR2: LNHDA, SQIVND (reference sequence).

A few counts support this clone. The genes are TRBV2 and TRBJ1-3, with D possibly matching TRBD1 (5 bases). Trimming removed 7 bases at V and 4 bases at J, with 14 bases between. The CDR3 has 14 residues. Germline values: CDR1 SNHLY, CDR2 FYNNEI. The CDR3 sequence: CASTETRGGNTIYF. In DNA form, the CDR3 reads TGTGCCAGCACCGAAACGAGGGGAGGAAACACCATATATTTT.

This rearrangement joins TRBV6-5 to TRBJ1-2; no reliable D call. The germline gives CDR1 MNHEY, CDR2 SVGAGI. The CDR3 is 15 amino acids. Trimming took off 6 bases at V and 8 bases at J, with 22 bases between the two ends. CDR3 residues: CASSTTSGSRRGYTF. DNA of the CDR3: TGTGCCAGCAGCACGACGTCGGGCTCCCGTCGAGGCTACACCTTC.

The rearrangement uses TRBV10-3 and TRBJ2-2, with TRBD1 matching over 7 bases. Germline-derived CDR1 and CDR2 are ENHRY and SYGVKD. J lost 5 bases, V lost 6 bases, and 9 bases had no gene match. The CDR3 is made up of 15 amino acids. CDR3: CAISRQGGVTGELFF. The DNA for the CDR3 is TGTGCCATCAGCCGACAGGGTGGGGTGACCGGGGAGCTGTTTTTT.

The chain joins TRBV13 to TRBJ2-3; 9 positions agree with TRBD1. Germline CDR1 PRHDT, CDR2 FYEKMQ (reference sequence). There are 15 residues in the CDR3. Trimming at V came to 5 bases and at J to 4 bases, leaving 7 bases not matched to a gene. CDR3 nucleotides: TGTGCCAGCAGCGCAGGGACAGGGAGGGCAGATACGCAGTATTTT. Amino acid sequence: CASSAGTGRADTQYF. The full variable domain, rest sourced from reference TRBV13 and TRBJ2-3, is AAGVIQSPRHLIKEKRETATLKCYPIPRHDTVYWYQQGPGQDPQFLISFYEKMQSDKGSIPDRFSAQQFSDYHSELNMSSLELGDSALYFCASSAGTGRADTQYFGPGTRLTVL.

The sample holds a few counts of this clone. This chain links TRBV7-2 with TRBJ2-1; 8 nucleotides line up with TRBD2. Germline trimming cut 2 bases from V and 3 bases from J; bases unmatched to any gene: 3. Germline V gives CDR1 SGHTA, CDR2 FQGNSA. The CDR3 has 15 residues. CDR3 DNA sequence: TGTGCCAGCAGCTTAAGCGGGGGAAACTACAATGAGCAGTTCTTC. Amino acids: CASSLSGGNYNEQFF.

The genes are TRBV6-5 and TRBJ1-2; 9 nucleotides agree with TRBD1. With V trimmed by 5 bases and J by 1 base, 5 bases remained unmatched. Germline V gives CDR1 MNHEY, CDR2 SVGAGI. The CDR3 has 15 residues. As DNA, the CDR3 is TGTGCCAGCAGTAAGGGACAGGGAGTTAACTATGGCTACACCTTC. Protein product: CASSKGQGVNYGYTF.

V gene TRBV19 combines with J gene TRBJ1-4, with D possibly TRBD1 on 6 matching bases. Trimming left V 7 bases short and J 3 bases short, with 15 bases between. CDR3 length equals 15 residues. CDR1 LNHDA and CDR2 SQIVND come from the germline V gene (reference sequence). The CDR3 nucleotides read TGTGCCAGTAACCCAGGACAGACCTCTAATGAAAAACTGTTTTTT. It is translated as CASNPGQTSNEKLFF. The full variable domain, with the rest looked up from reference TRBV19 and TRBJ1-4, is DGGITQSPKYLFRKEGQNVTLSCEQNLNHDAMYWYRQDPGQGLRLIYYSQIVNDFQKGDIAEGYSVSREKKESFPLTVTSAQKNPTAFYLCASNPGQTSNEKLFFGSGTQLSVL.

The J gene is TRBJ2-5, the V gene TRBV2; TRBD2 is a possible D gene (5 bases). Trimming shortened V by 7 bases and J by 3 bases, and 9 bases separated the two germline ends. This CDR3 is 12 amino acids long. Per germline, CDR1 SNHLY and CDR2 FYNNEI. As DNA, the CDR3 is TGTGCCAGCAATAAGGGAGAAGAGACCCAGTACTTC. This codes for CASNKGEETQYF.

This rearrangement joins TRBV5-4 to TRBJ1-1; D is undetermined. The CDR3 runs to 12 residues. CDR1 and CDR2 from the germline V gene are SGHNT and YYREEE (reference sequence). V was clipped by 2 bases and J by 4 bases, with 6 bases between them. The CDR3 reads CASSFRGTEAFF. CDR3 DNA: TGTGCCAGCAGCTTCCGGGGCACTGAAGCTTTCTTT.

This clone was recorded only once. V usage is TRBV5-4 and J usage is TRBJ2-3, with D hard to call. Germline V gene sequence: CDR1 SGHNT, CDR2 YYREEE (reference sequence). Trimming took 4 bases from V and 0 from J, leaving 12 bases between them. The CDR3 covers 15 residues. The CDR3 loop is CASSPLGISTDTQYF. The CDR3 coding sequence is TGTGCCAGCAGCCCCCTCGGAATTAGCACAGATACGCAGTATTTT. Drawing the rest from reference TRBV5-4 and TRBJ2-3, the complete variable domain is ETGVTQSPTHLIKTRGQQVTLRCSSQSGHNTVSWYQQALGQGPQFIFQYYREEENGRGNFPPRFSGLQFPNYSSELNVNALELDDSALYLCASSPLGISTDTQYFGPGTRLTVL.

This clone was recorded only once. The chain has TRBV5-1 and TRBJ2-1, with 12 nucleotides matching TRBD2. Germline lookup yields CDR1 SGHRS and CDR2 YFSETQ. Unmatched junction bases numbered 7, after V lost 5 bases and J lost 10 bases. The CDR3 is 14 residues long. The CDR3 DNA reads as TGCGCCAGCAGTGTAACTAGCGGGAGGCTCGAGCAGTTCTTC. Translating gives CASSVTSGRLEQFF.

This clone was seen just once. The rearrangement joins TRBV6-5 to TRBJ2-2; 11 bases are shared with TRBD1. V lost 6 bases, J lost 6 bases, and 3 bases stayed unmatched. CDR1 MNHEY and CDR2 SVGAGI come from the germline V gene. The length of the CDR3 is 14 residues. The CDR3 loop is CASRGQGGSGELFF. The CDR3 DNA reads TGTGCCAGCAGGGGACAGGGGGGTTCCGGGGAGCTGTTTTTT.

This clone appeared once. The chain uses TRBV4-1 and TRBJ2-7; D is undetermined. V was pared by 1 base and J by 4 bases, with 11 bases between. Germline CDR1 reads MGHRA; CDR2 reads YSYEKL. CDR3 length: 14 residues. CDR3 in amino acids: CASSQGISSYEQYF. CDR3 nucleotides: TGCGCCAGCAGCCAAGGGATCTCCTCTTACGAGCAGTACTTC.

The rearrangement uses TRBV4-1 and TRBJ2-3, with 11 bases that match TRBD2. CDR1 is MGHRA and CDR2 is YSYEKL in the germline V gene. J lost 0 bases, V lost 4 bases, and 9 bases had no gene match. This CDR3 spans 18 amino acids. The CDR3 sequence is CASSLNRLAGGSTDTQYF. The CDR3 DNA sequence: TGCGCCAGCAGCCTCAACAGGCTAGCGGGAGGTAGCACAGATACGCAGTATTTT.

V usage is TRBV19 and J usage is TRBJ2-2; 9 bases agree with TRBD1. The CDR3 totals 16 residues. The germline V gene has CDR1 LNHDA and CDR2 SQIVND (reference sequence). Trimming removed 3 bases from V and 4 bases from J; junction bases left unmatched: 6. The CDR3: CASSIYGTGSTGELFF. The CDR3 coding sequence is TGTGCCAGTAGTATTTATGGGACAGGGTCCACCGGGGAGCTGTTTTTT.

The CDR3 sequence: CASSQDPGRGGEQYF. The CDR3 region has the DNA TGTGCCAGCAGCCAAGATCCCGGTAGAGGGGGCGAGCAGTACTTC. J is TRBJ2-7 and V is TRBV3-1 (or the pseudogene TRBV3-2), with TRBD1 as a possible D gene (6 bases). V was shortened by 0 bases and J by 6 bases, with 15 bases between the two germline ends. Germline CDR1 is LGHDT and CDR2 is YNNKEL (reference sequence). The CDR3 sequence is 15 residues long.

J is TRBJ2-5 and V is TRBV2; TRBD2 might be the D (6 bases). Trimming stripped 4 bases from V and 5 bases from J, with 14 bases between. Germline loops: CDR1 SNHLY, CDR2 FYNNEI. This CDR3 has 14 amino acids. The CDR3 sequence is CASSGRGGRETQYF. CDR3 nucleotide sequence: TGTGCCAGCAGTGGAAGGGGAGGAAGGGAGACCCAGTACTTC.

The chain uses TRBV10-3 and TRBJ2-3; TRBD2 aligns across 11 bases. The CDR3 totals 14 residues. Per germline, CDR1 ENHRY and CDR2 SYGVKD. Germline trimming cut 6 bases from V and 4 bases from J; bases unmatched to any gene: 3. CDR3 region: CAIRGLADSDTQYF. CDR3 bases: TGTGCCATCAGGGGACTAGCGGATTCAGATACGCAGTATTTT.

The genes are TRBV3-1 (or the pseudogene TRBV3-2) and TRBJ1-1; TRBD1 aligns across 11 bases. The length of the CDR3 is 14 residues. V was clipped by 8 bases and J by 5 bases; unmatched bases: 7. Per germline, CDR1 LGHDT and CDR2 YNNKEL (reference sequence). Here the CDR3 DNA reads TGTGCCAGCGTCGGCGGGACAGGGGGTACTGAAGCTTTCTTT. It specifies CASVGGTGGTEAFF.

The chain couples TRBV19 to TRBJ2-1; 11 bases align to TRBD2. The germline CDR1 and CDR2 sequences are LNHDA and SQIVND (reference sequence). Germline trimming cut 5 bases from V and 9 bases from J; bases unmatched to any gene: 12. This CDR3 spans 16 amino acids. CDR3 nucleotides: TGTGCCAGTAGTTATCAACTCGGGACTAGCGGAGGTGAGCAGTTCTTC. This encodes CASSYQLGTSGGEQFF.

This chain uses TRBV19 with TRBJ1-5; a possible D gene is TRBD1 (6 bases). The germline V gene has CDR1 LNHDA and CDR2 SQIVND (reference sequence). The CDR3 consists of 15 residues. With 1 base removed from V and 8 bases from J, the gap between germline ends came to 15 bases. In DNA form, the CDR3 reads TGTGCCAGTAGTATAGGGAATCAGGGGAAGGAGCCCCAGCATTTT. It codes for CASSIGNQGKEPQHF.

The CDR3 region has the DNA TGTGCCAGCAGGGAACAGGAGATTGAGCAGTTCTTC. Its protein is CASREQEIEQFF. This sequence joins TRBV2 and TRBJ2-1; D is possibly TRBD1 (5 bases). CDR3 length equals 12 residues. The V gene's germline CDR1 is SNHLY and CDR2 FYNNEI. The V and J ends lost 6 bases and 9 bases respectively, with 12 bases between them.

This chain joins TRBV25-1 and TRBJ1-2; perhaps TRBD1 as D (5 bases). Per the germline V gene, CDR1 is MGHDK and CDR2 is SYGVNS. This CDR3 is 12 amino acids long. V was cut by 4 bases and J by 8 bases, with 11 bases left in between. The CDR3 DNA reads TGTGCCAGCAGTGTCTTTGAGGGGGGCTACACCTTC. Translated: CASSVFEGGYTF.

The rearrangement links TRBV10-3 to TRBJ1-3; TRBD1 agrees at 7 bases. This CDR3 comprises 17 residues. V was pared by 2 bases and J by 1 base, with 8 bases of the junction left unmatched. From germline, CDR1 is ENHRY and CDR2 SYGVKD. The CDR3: CAISEGGQIVSGNTIYF. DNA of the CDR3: TGTGCCATCAGTGAGGGGGGACAGATAGTATCTGGAAACACCATATATTTT.

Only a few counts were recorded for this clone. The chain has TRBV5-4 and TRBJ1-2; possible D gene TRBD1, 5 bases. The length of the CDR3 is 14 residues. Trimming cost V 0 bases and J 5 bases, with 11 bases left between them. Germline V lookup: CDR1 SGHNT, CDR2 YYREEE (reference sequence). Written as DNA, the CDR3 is TGTGCCAGCAGCTTGGGGGGGTTCCGGTATGGCTACACCTTC. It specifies CASSLGGFRYGYTF.

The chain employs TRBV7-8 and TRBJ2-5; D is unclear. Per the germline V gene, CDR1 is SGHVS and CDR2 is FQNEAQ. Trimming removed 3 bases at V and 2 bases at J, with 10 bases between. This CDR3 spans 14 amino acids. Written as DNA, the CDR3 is TGTGCCAGCAGCTTGACCCGGGTGCAAGAGACCCAGTACTTC. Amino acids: CASSLTRVQETQYF.

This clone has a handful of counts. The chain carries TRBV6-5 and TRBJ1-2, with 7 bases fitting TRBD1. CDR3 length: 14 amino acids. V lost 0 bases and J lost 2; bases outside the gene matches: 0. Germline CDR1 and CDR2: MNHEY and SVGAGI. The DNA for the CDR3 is TGTGCCAGCAGTTACTCGACAGGGAACTATGGCTACACCTTC. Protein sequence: CASSYSTGNYGYTF.

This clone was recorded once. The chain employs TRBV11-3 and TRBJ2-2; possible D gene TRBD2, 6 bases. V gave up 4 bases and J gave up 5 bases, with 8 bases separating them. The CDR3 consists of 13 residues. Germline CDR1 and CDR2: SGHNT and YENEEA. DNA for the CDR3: TGTGCCAGCAGCTCGACTAGGACCGGGGAGCTGTTTTTT. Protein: CASSSTRTGELFF.

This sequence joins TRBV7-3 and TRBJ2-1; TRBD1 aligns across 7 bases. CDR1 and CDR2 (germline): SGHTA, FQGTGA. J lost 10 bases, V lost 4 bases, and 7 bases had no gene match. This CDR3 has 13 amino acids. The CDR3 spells CASSSGTVSEQFF. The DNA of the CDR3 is TGTGCCAGCAGCTCCGGGACAGTTTCAGAGCAGTTCTTC.